This entry features one T cell receptor beta chain sequence. This sample was included in a study of control samples from healthy donors and cancer patients. This CDR3 is built from 13 residues. Trimming removed 3 bases at V and 2 bases at J, with 9 bases between. Germline V lookup: CDR1 SGHNT, CDR2 YYREEE (reference sequence). Using immunoSEQ multiplex PCR, the repertoire was profiled, and TCRdb retains in-frame clones only, with some absent. The table lists 160,000 or so clones, less than 95% of them singletons. This TCR was recovered from a man in his 60s with colorectal cancer. Sequencing input: PBMCs. The rearrangement joins TRBV5-4 to TRBJ2-7; D tentatively reads TRBD1 or TRBD2 (5 bases each). The CDR3 DNA reads TGTGCCAGCAGCTGGGACGGAGCCTACGAGCAGTACTTC. Translation: CASSWDGAYEQYF.